This entry describes one T cell receptor beta chain. This sample stems from a study of response to subunit inactivated influenza vaccine. Germline CDR1 is SNHLY and CDR2 is FYNNEI. CDR3 size: 12 residues. The V end lost 4 bases, the J end lost 6 bases, and 10 bases lay between the germline ends. TCRdb re-called the RT-PCR reads through MiXCR, storing one row per CDR3 protein. The sample yields about 650,000 distinct CDR3 sequences, about 15% seen once. The source of this sequence is a man aged 50-59 years who received an inactivated influenza vaccine. The source material was PBMCs from blood, sampled roughly 15 days before vaccination. The chain is built from TRBV2 and TRBJ2-7, with unresolved D. For the CDR3, the DNA is TGTGCCAGCAGTGCTGACCCCTCCGAGCAGTACTTC. Amino acids: CASSADPSEQYF.